Following are 8 T cell receptor beta chains from one sample sequenced in a study of T cells after yellow fever vaccination. TCRdb re-called the 5' RACE reads through MiXCR, storing one row per CDR3 protein. The sample holds fewer than 350,000 distinct CDR3 sequences, around 3.9% seen once. Sequencing was performed on PBMCs, taken on the day of the yellow fever booster vaccination. Receptors were obtained from a man aged 18 to 30 who received the YFV17D yellow fever vaccine.

Many counts were recorded for this clonotype. This chain links TRBV4-3 with TRBJ2-6; D unresolved. Per germline, CDR1 LGHNA and CDR2 YSLEER. Between the trimmed V and J ends, which lost 1 base and 0 bases, there was a span of 10 bases. The CDR3 length is 17 residues. CDR3 sequence (DNA): TGCGCCAGCAGCCAAGCCCAACGGTCCTCTGGGGCCAACGTCCTGACTTTC. Translation: CASSQAQRSSGANVLTF.

This clonotype was picked up many times. The rearrangement joins TRBV5-1 to TRBJ2-1, with TRBD1 matching over 7 bases. V was pared by 1 base and J by 2 bases, with 9 bases of the junction left unmatched. This CDR3 comprises 17 residues. Germline V gene lookup returns CDR1 SGHRS and CDR2 YFSETQ. In nucleotides, the CDR3 is TGCGCCAGCAGCTTGCCAAAGGACAGGCCTACCTACAATGAGCAGTTCTTC. Its translation is CASSLPKDRPTYNEQFF. Based on the CDR3 plus reference TRBV5-1 and TRBJ2-1, the full variable domain is KAGVTQTPRYLIKTRGQQVTLSCSPISGHRSVSWYQQTPGQGLQFLFEYFSETQRNKGNFPGRFSGRQFSNSRSEMNVSTLELGDSALYLCASSLPKDRPTYNEQFFGPGTRLTVL.

The chain has TRBV12-3 or TRBV12-4 and TRBJ2-7; D call uncertain. The germline V and J ends were trimmed by 4 bases and 5 bases, with 15 bases remaining between them. The CDR3 has 14 amino acids. The CDR3 DNA follows: TGTGCCAGCAGTTACAACAGAGAGCTGAACGAGCAGTACTTC. It encodes CASSYNRELNEQYF.

The chain couples TRBV5-1 to TRBJ1-6; D is possibly TRBD1 (6 bases). The germline gives CDR1 SGHRS, CDR2 YFSETQ. The CDR3 covers 15 residues. V was clipped by 6 bases and J by 3 bases, with 13 bases between them. The CDR3 here is CASTEGVVYNSPLHF. Written as DNA, the CDR3 is TGCGCCAGCACTGAGGGGGTCGTCTATAATTCACCCCTCCACTTT.

The CDR3 DNA reads as TGTGCCAGCAGCCAGGTCCGGGACAGCTTCCGACCCGCAGATACGCAGTATTTT. Translation: CASSQVRDSFRPADTQYF. This sequence joins TRBV14 and TRBJ2-3; 7 bases agree with TRBD1. V lost 3 bases and J lost 4; bases outside the gene matches: 16. CDR1 SGHDN and CDR2 FVKESK come from the germline V gene. The CDR3 is 18 amino acids.

Ten or more counts support this clonotype. The DNA for the CDR3 is TGTGCCAGCTCCCCGTCGGCCTATGGCTACACCTTC. As protein: CASSPSAYGYTF. The rearrangement links TRBV28 to TRBJ1-2; D call uncertain. CDR3 length equals 12 residues. V was clipped by 8 bases and J by 4 bases, with 11 bases between them. Germline loops: CDR1 MDHEN, CDR2 SYDVKM.

This clonotype was seen at least ten times. V gene TRBV4-1 combines with J gene TRBJ2-1; 8 nucleotides align to TRBD2. Germline CDR1 is MGHRA and CDR2 is YSYEKL. This CDR3 has 15 residues. After removal of 1 base from V and 8 bases from J, the junction contained 7 bases not matched to a gene. In DNA, the CDR3 is TGCGCCAGCAGCCAAGGGGAGGGTAGCGGGGATGAGCAGTTCTTC. It translates to CASSQGEGSGDEQFF.

This clonotype has a count of ten or more. This rearrangement joins TRBV5-1 to TRBJ2-5; possible D gene TRBD2, 6 bases. This CDR3 spans 17 amino acids. Per germline, CDR1 SGHRS and CDR2 YFSETQ. The V and J ends lost 0 bases and 5 bases respectively, with 20 bases between them. CDR3 nucleotides: TGCGCCAGCAGCTTGGGCTCTAGAGCCGCGGAGGGGGAGACCCAGTACTTC. Translation gives CASSLGSRAAEGETQYF.